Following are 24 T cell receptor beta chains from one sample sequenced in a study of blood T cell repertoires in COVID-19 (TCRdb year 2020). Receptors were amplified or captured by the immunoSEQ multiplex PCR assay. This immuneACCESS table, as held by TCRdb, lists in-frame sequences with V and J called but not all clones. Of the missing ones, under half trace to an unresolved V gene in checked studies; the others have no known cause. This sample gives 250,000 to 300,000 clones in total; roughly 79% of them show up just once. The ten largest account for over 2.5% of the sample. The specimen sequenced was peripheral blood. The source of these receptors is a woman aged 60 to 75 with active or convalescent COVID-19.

This chain's CDR3 is CASSHRLAGALHPPSTDTQYF. The CDR3 DNA reads as TGTGCCAGCAGCCACCGACTAGCGGGGGCCCTCCATCCCCCTAGCACAGATACGCAGTATTTT. This chain joins TRBV3-1 (or the pseudogene TRBV3-2) and TRBJ2-3, with 12 bases aligning to TRBD2. CDR3 length equals 21 residues. V shed 3 bases and J 0 bases; nucleotides not matched to a gene: 16. The germline V gene has CDR1 LGHDT and CDR2 YNNKEL (reference sequence).

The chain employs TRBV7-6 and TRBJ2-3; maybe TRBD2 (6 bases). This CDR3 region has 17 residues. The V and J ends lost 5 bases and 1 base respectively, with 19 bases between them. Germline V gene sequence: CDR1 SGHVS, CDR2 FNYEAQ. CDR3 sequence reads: CASSQLAGLRGTDTQYF. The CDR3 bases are TGTGCCAGCAGCCAACTCGCGGGACTGAGGGGCACAGATACGCAGTATTTT.

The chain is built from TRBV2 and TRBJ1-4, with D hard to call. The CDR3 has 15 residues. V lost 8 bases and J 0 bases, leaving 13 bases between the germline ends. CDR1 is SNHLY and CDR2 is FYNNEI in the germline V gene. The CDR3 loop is CASAREGPTNEKLFF. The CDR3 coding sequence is TGTGCCAGCGCCCGTGAGGGTCCAACTAATGAAAAACTGTTTTTT.

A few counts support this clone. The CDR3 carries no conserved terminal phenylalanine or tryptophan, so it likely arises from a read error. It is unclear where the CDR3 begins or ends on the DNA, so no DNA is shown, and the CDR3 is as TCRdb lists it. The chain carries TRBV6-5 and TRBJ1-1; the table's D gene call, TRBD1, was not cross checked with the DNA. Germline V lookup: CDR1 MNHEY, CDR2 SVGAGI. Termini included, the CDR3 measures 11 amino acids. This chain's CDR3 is CASSKGQLREI.

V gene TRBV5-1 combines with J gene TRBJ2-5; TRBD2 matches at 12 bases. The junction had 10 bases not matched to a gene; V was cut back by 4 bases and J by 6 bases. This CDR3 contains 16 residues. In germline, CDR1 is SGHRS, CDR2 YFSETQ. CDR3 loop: CASSASGGAILQTQYF. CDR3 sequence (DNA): TGCGCCAGCAGCGCTAGCGGGGGGGCAATTCTACAGACCCAGTACTTC. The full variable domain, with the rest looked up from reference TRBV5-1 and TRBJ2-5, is KAGVTQTPRYLIKTRGQQVTLSCSPISGHRSVSWYQQTPGQGLQFLFEYFSETQRNKGNFPGRFSGRQFSNSRSEMNVSTLELGDSALYLCASSASGGAILQTQYFGPGTRLLVL.

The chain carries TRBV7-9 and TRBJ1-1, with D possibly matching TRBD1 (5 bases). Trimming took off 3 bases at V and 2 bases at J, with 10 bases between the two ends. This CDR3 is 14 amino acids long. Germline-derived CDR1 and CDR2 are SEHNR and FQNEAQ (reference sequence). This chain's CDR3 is CASSFITGNTEAFF. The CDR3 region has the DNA TGTGCCAGCAGCTTCATTACAGGCAACACTGAAGCTTTCTTT.

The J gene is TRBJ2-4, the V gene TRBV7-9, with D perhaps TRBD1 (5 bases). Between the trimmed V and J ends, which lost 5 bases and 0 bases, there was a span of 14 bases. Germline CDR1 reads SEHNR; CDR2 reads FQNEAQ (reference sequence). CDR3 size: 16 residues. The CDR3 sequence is CASSVRAPLAKNIQYF. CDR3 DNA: TGTGCCAGCAGCGTCAGGGCTCCGCTAGCCAAAAACATTCAGTACTTC. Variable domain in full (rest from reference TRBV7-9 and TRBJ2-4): DTGVSQNPRHKITKRGQNVTFRCDPISEHNRLYWYRQTLGQGPEFLTYFQNEAQLEKSRLLSDRFSAERPKGSFSTLEIQRTEQGDSAMYLCASSVRAPLAKNIQYFGAGTRLSVL.

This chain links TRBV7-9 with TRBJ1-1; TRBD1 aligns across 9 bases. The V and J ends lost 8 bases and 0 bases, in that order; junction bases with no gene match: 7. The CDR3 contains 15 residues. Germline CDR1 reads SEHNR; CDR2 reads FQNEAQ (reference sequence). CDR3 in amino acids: CASGTGDRVNTEAFF. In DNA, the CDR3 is TGTGCCAGCGGTACTGGGGACAGGGTGAACACTGAAGCTTTCTTT.

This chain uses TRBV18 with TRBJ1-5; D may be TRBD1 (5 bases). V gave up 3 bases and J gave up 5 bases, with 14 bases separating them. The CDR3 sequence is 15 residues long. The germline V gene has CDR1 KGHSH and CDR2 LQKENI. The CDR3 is CASSPRGGTHQPQHF. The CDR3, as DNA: TGTGCCAGCTCACCCCGGGGGGGAACTCATCAGCCCCAGCATTTT.

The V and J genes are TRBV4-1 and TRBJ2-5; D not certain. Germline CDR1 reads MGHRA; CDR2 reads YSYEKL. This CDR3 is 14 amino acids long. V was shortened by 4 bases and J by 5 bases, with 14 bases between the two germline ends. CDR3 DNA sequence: TGCGCCAGCAGCCTCGAGTTCGGGTTGGAGACCCAGTACTTC. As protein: CASSLEFGLETQYF.

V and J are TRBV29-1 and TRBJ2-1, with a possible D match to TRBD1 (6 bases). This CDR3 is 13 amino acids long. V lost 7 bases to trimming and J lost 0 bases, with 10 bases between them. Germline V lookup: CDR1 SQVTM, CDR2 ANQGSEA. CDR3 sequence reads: CSGTESSYNEQFF. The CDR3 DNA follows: TGCAGCGGGACAGAAAGCTCCTACAATGAGCAGTTCTTC.

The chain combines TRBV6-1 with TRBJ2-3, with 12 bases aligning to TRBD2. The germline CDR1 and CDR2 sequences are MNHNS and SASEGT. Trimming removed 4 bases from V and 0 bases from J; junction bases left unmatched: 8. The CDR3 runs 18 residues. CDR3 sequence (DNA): TGTGCCAGCAGTGGAAGGCGGCTAGCGGGGGGGAGCACAGATACGCAGTATTTT. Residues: CASSGRRLAGGSTDTQYF.

This chain's CDR3 is CASSSLDRAVNEKLFF. In nucleotides, the CDR3 is TGTGCCAGCAGTTCCCTGGACAGGGCCGTTAATGAAAAACTGTTTTTT. The chain links TRBV27 to TRBJ1-4; TRBD1 matches 8 bases. CDR3 length: 16 amino acids. V lost 4 bases and J lost 4; bases outside the gene matches: 8. Germline V gene data show CDR1 as MNHEY and CDR2 as SMNVEV (reference sequence).

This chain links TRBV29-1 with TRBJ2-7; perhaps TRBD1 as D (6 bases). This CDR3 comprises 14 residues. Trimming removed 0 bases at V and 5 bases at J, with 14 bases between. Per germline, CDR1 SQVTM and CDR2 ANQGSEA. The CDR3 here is CSVEDGQGLHEQYF. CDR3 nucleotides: TGCAGCGTTGAAGACGGCCAGGGGTTGCACGAGCAGTACTTC.

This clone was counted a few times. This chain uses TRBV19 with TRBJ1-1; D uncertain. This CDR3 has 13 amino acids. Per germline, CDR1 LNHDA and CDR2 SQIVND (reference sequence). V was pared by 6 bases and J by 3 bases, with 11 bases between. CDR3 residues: CASRNTDDTEAFF. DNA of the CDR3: TGTGCCAGTAGGAATACAGACGACACTGAAGCTTTCTTT. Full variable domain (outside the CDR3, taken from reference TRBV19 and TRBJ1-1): DGGITQSPKYLFRKEGQNVTLSCEQNLNHDAMYWYRQDPGQGLRLIYYSQIVNDFQKGDIAEGYSVSREKKESFPLTVTSAQKNPTAFYLCASRNTDDTEAFFGQGTRLTVV.

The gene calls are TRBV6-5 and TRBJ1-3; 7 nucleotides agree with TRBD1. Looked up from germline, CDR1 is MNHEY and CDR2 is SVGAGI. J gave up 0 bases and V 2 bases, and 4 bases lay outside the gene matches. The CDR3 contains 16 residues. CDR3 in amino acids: CASSYQGDFSGNTIYF. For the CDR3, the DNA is TGTGCCAGCAGTTACCAGGGGGATTTCTCTGGAAACACCATATATTTT.

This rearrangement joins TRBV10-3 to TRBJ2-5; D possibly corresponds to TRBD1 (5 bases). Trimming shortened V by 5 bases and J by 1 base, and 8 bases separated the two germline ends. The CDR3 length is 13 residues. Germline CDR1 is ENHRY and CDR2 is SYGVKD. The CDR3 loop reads CAISRGSQETQYF. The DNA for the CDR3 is TGTGCCATCAGTAGGGGTTCCCAAGAGACCCAGTACTTC.

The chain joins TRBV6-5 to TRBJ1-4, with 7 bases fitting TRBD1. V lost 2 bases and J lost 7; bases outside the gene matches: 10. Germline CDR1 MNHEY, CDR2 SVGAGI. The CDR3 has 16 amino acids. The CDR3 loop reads CASSYTRQGRGEKLFF. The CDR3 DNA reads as TGTGCCAGCAGTTACACGCGACAGGGTCGGGGTGAAAAACTGTTTTTT.

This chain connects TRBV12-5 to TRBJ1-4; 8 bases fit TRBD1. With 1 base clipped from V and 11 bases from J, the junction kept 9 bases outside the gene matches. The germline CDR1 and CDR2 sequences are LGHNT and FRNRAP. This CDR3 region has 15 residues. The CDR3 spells CASGLAGGARNKLFF. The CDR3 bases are TGTGCTAGTGGTTTGGCAGGGGGCGCAAGGAATAAACTGTTTTTT.

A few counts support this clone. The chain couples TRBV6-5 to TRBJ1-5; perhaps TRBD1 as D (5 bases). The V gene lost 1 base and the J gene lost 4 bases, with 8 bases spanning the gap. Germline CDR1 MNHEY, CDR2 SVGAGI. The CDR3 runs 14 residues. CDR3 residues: CASSYYGANQPQHF. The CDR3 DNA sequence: TGTGCCAGCAGTTACTATGGGGCAAATCAGCCCCAGCATTTT.

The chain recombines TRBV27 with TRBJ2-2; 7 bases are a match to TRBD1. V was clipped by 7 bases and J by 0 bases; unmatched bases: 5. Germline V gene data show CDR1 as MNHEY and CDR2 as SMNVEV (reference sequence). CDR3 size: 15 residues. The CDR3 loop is CASTWDSANTGELFF. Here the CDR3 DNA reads TGTGCCAGCACCTGGGACAGTGCGAACACCGGGGAGCTGTTTTTT.

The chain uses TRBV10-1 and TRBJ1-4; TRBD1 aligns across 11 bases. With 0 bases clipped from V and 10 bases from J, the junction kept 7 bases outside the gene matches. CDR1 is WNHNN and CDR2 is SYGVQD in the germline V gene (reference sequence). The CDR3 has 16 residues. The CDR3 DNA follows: TGCGCCAGCAGTGAGTCTGGACAGGGGGCGGTAGGAAAACTGTTTTTT. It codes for CASSESGQGAVGKLFF.

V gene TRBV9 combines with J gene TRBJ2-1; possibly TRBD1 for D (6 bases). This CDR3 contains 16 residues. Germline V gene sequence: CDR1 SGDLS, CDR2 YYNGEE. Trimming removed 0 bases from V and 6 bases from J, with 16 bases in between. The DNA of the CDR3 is TGTGCCAGCAGCGTAGCTCCCAGGGGCCCTCCCAATGAGCAGTTCTTC. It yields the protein CASSVAPRGPPNEQFF.

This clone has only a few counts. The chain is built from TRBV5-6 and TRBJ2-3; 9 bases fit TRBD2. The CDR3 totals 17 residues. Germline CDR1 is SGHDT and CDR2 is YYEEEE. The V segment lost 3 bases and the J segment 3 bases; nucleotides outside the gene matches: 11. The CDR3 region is CASSSLRAGGATDTQYF. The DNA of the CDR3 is TGTGCCAGCAGCTCGTTAAGAGCGGGGGGCGCAACAGATACGCAGTATTTT. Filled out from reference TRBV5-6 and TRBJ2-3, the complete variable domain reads DAGVTQSPTHLIKTRGQQVTLRCSPKSGHDTVSWYQQALGQGPQFIFQYYEEEERQRGNFPDRFSGHQFPNYSSELNVNALLLGDSALYLCASSSLRAGGATDTQYFGPGTRLTVL.